These 9 T cell receptor beta chains were sequenced from one sample in a study of human T cells and chemical hapten exposure. The authors' total RNA extraction used unfractionated whole blood. TCRdb reprocessed the 5' RACE reads with MiXCR, giving one entry per CDR3 protein. The table shows 130,000 or so distinct CDR3 sequences, with 4.1% occurring only once. These receptors were collected from a female donor in good health.

This clonotype came up many times. V usage is TRBV12-3 or TRBV12-4 and J usage is TRBJ1-6; 7 bases fit TRBD1. The CDR3 is 15 amino acids. The J segment lost 8 bases and the V segment lost 4 bases, leaving 8 bases of the junction unmatched. The CDR3 DNA sequence: TGTGCCAGCAGTTCGACAGGGATAGGGGATTCACCCCTCCACTTT. Its translation is CASSSTGIGDSPLHF.

The rearrangement uses TRBV27 and TRBJ2-1; TRBD1 agrees at 7 bases. Germline V gene data show CDR1 as MNHEY and CDR2 as SMNVEV (reference sequence). This CDR3 is built from 14 residues. The ends lost 6 bases at V and 5 bases at J; junction bases unmatched: 7. In DNA, the CDR3 is TGTGCCAGCAGGAAGGGGGCGCCCAACAATGAGCAGTTCTTC. It is translated as CASRKGAPNNEQFF.

V is TRBV20-1 and J is TRBJ1-4; D remains unclear. There are 13 residues in the CDR3. The germline gives CDR1 DFQATT, CDR2 SNEGSKA (reference sequence). Trimming took off 7 bases at V and 3 bases at J, with 12 bases between the two ends. The CDR3 DNA is TGCAGTGTCAAGGTTGGGCCTAATGAAAAACTGTTTTTT. This translates into CSVKVGPNEKLFF.

This clonotype was counted many times. The chain couples TRBV7-9 to TRBJ1-4; D may be TRBD1 (5 bases). This CDR3 spans 15 amino acids. V lost 1 base, J lost 5 bases, and 11 bases lay in between. Germline V gene lookup returns CDR1 SEHNR and CDR2 FQNEAQ (reference sequence). The CDR3 nucleotides are TGTGCCAGCAGCTTAGAGGGGAAGAGGAATGAAAAACTGTTTTTT. Protein: CASSLEGKRNEKLFF. The variable domain in full, completed from reference TRBV7-9 and TRBJ1-4, reads DTGVSQNPRHKITKRGQNVTFRCDPISEHNRLYWYRQTLGQGPEFLTYFQNEAQLEKSRLLSDRFSAERPKGSFSTLEIQRTEQGDSAMYLCASSLEGKRNEKLFFGSGTQLSVL.

This clonotype was seen a handful of times. The genes are TRBV19 and TRBJ1-2; D is possibly TRBD1 (5 bases). The CDR3 extends over 13 amino acids. Germline CDR1 LNHDA, CDR2 SQIVND (reference sequence). The germline V and J ends were trimmed by 4 bases and 2 bases, with 8 bases remaining between them. The DNA for the CDR3 is TGTGCCAGTAGTAGCCGGGGGAACTATGGCTACACCTTC. It codes for CASSSRGNYGYTF.

This clonotype was detected ten times or more. V usage is TRBV5-1 and J usage is TRBJ1-5; possibly TRBD1 for D (5 bases). Trimming cost V 0 bases and J 6 bases, with 10 bases left between them. CDR3 size: 14 residues. Germline CDR1 reads SGHRS; CDR2 reads YFSETQ. The CDR3 DNA reads as TGCGCCAGCAGCTTGGCAGGGAACGGTCAGCCCCAGCATTTT. It translates to CASSLAGNGQPQHF.

On this clonotype: Given a much more abundant clone one base away, this may be a read error. The chain combines TRBV28 with TRBJ2-5; no reliable D call. The germline V gene has CDR1 MDHEN and CDR2 SYDVKM. Trimming pared 6 bases from V and 5 bases from J, leaving 10 bases between. This CDR3 comprises 12 residues. This chain's CDR3 is CASRRTGETQYF. The CDR3 DNA follows: TGTGCCAGCAGAAGAACTGGGGAGACCCAGTACTTC.

With respect to this clonotype: Being one base from a much bigger clone, this may be a read error. This sequence joins TRBV5-1 and TRBJ2-1; D perhaps matches TRBD1 (5 bases). Germline-derived CDR1 and CDR2 are SGHRS and YFSETQ. This CDR3 contains 14 residues. Trimming left V 4 bases short and J 8 bases short, with 16 bases between. CDR3: CASSPHGAADEQFF. The CDR3 region has the DNA TGCGCCAGCAGCCCGCATGGGGCTGCGGATGAGCAGTTCTTC.

The chain has TRBV19 and TRBJ1-1; 8 bases match TRBD1. V shed 9 bases and J 1 base; nucleotides not matched to a gene: 13. CDR1 and CDR2 from the germline V gene are LNHDA and SQIVND (reference sequence). This CDR3 region has 16 residues. The chain's CDR3 is CASGPGTGRGNTEAFF. CDR3 bases: TGTGCCAGCGGTCCCGGGACAGGTAGGGGGAACACTGAAGCTTTCTTT.